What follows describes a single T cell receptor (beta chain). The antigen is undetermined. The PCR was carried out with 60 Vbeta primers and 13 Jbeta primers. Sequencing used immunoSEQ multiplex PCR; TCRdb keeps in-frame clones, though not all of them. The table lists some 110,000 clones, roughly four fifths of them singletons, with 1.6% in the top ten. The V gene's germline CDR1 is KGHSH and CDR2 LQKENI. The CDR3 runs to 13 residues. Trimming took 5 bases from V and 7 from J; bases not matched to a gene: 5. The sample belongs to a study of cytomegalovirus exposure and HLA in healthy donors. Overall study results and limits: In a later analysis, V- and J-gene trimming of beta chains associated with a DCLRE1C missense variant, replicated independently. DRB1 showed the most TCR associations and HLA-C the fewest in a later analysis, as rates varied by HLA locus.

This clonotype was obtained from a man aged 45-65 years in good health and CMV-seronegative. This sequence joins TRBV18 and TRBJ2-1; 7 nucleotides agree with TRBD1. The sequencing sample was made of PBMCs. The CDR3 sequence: CASSSTTGNEQFF. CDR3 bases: TGTGCCAGCTCATCGACGACAGGGAATGAGCAGTTCTTC.